The rows below give T cell receptor beta chains drawn from one sample of a study of T cell clones after liver transplantation. Measured with immunoSEQ multiplex PCR; TCRdb has only the in-frame clones, and not every one. The sample holds 60,000 or so clones, 71% seen once. The sample consisted of CD4+ T cells from blood, taken before liver transplant. The receptors shown here come from a human donor who received a liver transplant. The CDR3 runs from the conserved cysteine through the conserved F or W. Each record gives: clone size, D gene, V gene, J gene, CDR3 DNA, CDR3 protein. The D gene is left open where the match is weak. Not all rows give a size; the values are once, few, many and, for expanded clones, a class.

-	-	TRBV7-8	TRBJ1-1	TGTGCCAGCACACGGGGGGGCACTGAAGCTTTCTTT	CASTRGGTEAFF
-	TRBD1	TRBV4-1	TRBJ1-2	TGCGCCAGCAGCCACCTAATGACAGGGGGCGCGAGTATATTCCGGTATGGCTACACCTTC	CASSHLMTGGASIFRYGYTF
-	TRBD1	TRBV13	TRBJ2-7	TGTGCCAGCAGCGAATTTAATTACAGGGGGCCTTCGTACGAGCAGTACTTC	CASSEFNYRGPSYEQYF
-	-	TRBV6-1	TRBJ2-3	TGTGCCAGCAGTGAAGGACGAGGTACGCAGTATTTT	CASSEGRGTQYF
-	TRBD1	TRBV7-6	TRBJ2-1	TGTGCCAGCAGCATCGGACAGGGCGTCCACAATGAGCAGTTCTTC	CASSIGQGVHNEQFF
few	-	TRBV9	TRBJ1-3	TGTGCCAGCAGCATATACTCCTCTGGAAACACCATATATTTT	CASSIYSSGNTIYF
-	TRBD1	TRBV18	TRBJ2-7	TGTGCCAGCTCACCACCAGCACGGGACAGGGGGCGCAACGAGCAGTACTTC	CASSPPARDRGRNEQYF
-	TRBD1	TRBV6-1	TRBJ1-2	TGTGCCAGCGGGGACAGGGACGGCTACACCTTC	CASGDRDGYTF
once	-	TRBV7-9	TRBJ2-3	TGTGCCAGCAGCCCCGGGGTAGGTGGGGATACGCAGTATTTT	CASSPGVGGDTQYF
few	TRBD2	TRBV25-1	TRBJ2-2	TGTGCCAGCAGTGGGGGTTTTGCGGGGGCCGGGGAGCTGTTTTTT	CASSGGFAGAGELFF
-	-	TRBV28	TRBJ2-1	TGTGCCAGCAGTCCAGGTAGCTCCTACAATGAGCAGTTCTTC	CASSPGSSYNEQFF
-	TRBD2	TRBV11-2	TRBJ2-5	TGTGCCAGCAGCCCGATCGGGGCGGGGGGTCCAGAGACCCAGTACTTC	CASSPIGAGGPETQYF
-	TRBD1	TRBV9	TRBJ1-6	TGTGCCAGCAGCACTACAGGGGTGACTTCACCCCTCCACTTT	CASSTTGVTSPLHF
few	TRBD1	TRBV5-1	TRBJ2-7	TGCGCCAGCTCCTCCGGGACAGGGGGCTACGAGCAGTACTTC	CASSSGTGGYEQYF
-	-	TRBV7-9	TRBJ1-1	TGTGCCAGCAGCCTGAGGGAAGGGAGCACTGAAGCTTTCTTT	CASSLREGSTEAFF
-	TRBD1	TRBV10-1	TRBJ1-5	TGCGCCAGCAGTGTTGGACCGGGACAGGGAAGCAATCAGCCCCAGCATTTT	CASSVGPGQGSNQPQHF
-	TRBD1	TRBV5-5	TRBJ2-7	TGTGCCAGCAGCTTGTACGACAGGGGAGGCGAGCAGTACTTC	CASSLYDRGGEQYF
-	-	TRBV7-7	TRBJ2-5	TGTGCTAGCAGCTTAGGGGCGGGGACAGCGGGAGAGACCCAGTACTTC	CASSLGAGTAGETQYF
many	TRBD1	TRBV15	TRBJ1-5	TGTGCCACCAGCAGGGACCGACAGGGCCAGCAGCCCCAGCATTTT	CATSRDRQGQQPQHF
-	TRBD2	TRBV7-8	TRBJ2-1	TGTGCCAGCAGCTTAGAACTAGCGGCGACGGATGAGCAGTTCTTC	CASSLELAATDEQFF
-	TRBD1	TRBV6-4	TRBJ1-1	TGTGCCAGCAGTAGGGACAGGGCGAACACTGAAGCTTTCTTT	CASSRDRANTEAFF
-	TRBD1	TRBV11-2	TRBJ2-1	TGTGCCAGCAGCTTAGACAGGGGGAGCTACAATGAGCAGTTCTTC	CASSLDRGSYNEQFF
few	TRBD1	TRBV11-2	TRBJ2-7	TGTGCCAGCAGCCAAGACAGGGTGGGCTACGAGCAGTACTTC	CASSQDRVGYEQYF
-	TRBD1	TRBV14	TRBJ2-7	TGTGCCAGCAGCATAGGACAGGCCGCCGGTGGGCAGTACTTC	CASSIGQAAGGQYF
-	-	TRBV28	TRBJ2-4	TGTGCCAGCAGTTCCCCTAGGGGGGCCAAAAACATTCAGTACTTC	CASSSPRGAKNIQYF
-	TRBD1	TRBV19	TRBJ1-5	TGTGCCAGTAGTCGACCCCCGGGACAGGGTAATCAGCCCCAGCATTTT	CASSRPPGQGNQPQHF
-	-	TRBV6-1	TRBJ1-4	TGTGCCAGCAGTGTCCAGTATCCTAATGAAAAACTGTTTTTT	CASSVQYPNEKLFF
-	TRBD1	TRBV2	TRBJ2-5	TGTGCCAGCAGCGGACAGGGCCAACAAGAGACCCAGTACTTC	CASSGQGQQETQYF
-	-	TRBV11-3	TRBJ2-2	TGTGCCAGCAGCTTCCGGGGGTCGGAAACCGGGGAGCTGTTTTTT	CASSFRGSETGELFF
-	TRBD1	TRBV27	TRBJ1-5	TGTGCCAGCGCGACAGGGAACAATCAGCCCCAGCATTTT	CASATGNNQPQHF
-	-	TRBV7-8	TRBJ1-5	TGTGCCAGCAGCCGCGGGGGGTATCAGCCCCAGCATTTT	CASSRGGYQPQHF
-	-	TRBV4-1	TRBJ2-1	TGCGCCAGCAGCCAAGATATGTCCGTAGCGTCCTACAATGAGCAGTTCTTC	CASSQDMSVASYNEQFF
-	TRBD2	TRBV11-2	TRBJ2-3	TGTGCCAGCAGCTTGTCGGGGGGATACACAGATACGCAGTATTTT	CASSLSGGYTDTQYF
-	TRBD1	TRBV18	TRBJ1-1	TGTGCCAGCTCACCACCGTGGACAGGGGGCCGGACTGAAGCTTTCTTT	CASSPPWTGGRTEAFF
-	TRBD1	TRBV29-1	TRBJ2-7	TGCAGCGTTGACGGATCGGGACAGGCCACCGAGCAGTACTTC	CSVDGSGQATEQYF
many	TRBD1	TRBV29-1	TRBJ1-4	TGCAGCGCGGGACAGGGGGATGAAAAACTGTTTTTT	CSAGQGDEKLFF
-	TRBD1	TRBV6-1	TRBJ1-4	TGTGCCAGCAACCCTAGGGGGACAGGGGGCGGGAAACTGTTTTTT	CASNPRGTGGGKLFF
-	TRBD1	TRBV5-6	TRBJ1-2	TGTGCCAGCAGTCGTGTTCAGGGGGATGGCTACACCTTC	CASSRVQGDGYTF
-	-	TRBV2	TRBJ1-1	TGTGCCAGCAGTGGACAGACTGAAGCTTTCTTT	CASSGQTEAFF
-	TRBD2	TRBV7-9	TRBJ2-5	TGTGCCAGCAGTCCCGGACTAGCGGGGGGCCTCCAAGAGACCCAGTACTTC	CASSPGLAGGLQETQYF
-	TRBD1	TRBV6-1	TRBJ1-3	TGTGCCAGCAGAGACGCCGGGACAGGGGAATACACCATATATTTT	CASRDAGTGEYTIYF
few	-	TRBV20-1	TRBJ1-2	TGCAGTGCTAGTGCGGAATATGGCTACACCTTC	CSASAEYGYTF
-	TRBD1	TRBV5-1	TRBJ1-5	TGCGCCAGCAGCACAGGGATCGGGACAGGGGATCAGCCCCAGCATTTT	CASSTGIGTGDQPQHF
-	TRBD1	TRBV6-6	TRBJ1-3	TGTGCCAGCAGCCCAAACAGGGGCCTGTATTTT	CASSPNRGLYF
few	-	TRBV10-1	TRBJ1-5	TGCGCCAGCAGTGACGGAGATCAGCCCCAGCATTTT	CASSDGDQPQHF
once	TRBD1	TRBV28	TRBJ2-7	TGTGCCAGCCGGGACAGGGGCAACTACGAGCAGTACTTC	CASRDRGNYEQYF
once	TRBD2	TRBV28	TRBJ2-1	TGTGCCAGCAGTTGGGCGGGGAGGGTGCAGTTCTTC	CASSWAGRVQFF
-	-	TRBV28	TRBJ2-5	TGTGCCAGCACCCCAACGGGCCTAGGGACACAAGAGACCCAGTACTTC	CASTPTGLGTQETQYF
-	-	TRBV14	TRBJ1-3	TGTGCCAGCAGCCGACCAAGGTTACAGGGTGCTGGAAACACCATATATTTT	CASSRPRLQGAGNTIYF
medium-sized	TRBD1	TRBV9	TRBJ1-6	TGTGCCAGCAGCGTAGCGGGACAGCATAATTCACCCCTCCACTTT	CASSVAGQHNSPLHF
-	-	TRBV19	TRBJ1-5	TGTGCCAGTAGTATAACCAGTAATCAGCCCCAGCATTTT	CASSITSNQPQHF